The T cell receptor beta chain described here comes from a study of T cell responses to AZD1222 COVID-19 vaccine. Sequencing was performed with immunoSEQ multiplex PCR; in TCRdb, only in-frame clones are kept and a portion is missing. Among 160,000 or so clones listed, just over 90% were seen once. General study results and limits: Possibly, clonal diversity was underestimated; donors were largely white British and included more females. No day 14 peak samples; only post-peak repertoires were characterized.

Remarks on this clone: Its antigen is as yet unknown.

This receptor was obtained from an adult in good health. Sequences were derived from peripheral blood, sampled on day 0 of AZD1222 vaccination.

The CDR3 is CASSINTVNTEAFF. The CDR3 DNA is TGTGCCAGCAGTATAAATACAGTGAACACTGAAGCTTTCTTT. This sequence joins TRBV11-2 and TRBJ1-1; no clear D. Germline CDR1 is SGHAT and CDR2 is FQNNGV. This CDR3 is 14 amino acids long. V was cut by 6 bases and J by 0 bases, with 11 bases left in between.